These 32 T cell receptor beta chains came from one sample sequenced in a study of beta chain features in type 1 diabetes. Study observations and caveats: Type 1 diabetes patients had TCRB CDR3s that were shorter (moderately but significantly so) in all four CD4+ subsets.

These TCRs are of unknown antigen specificity. What was sequenced were expressed TCRB transcripts, since all of the isolated RNA had been reverse transcribed. Generated by immunoSEQ multiplex PCR, the TCRdb table keeps only in-frame clones and is missing some. The repertoire holds 300,000 to 350,000 clones, with roughly 13% as singletons. Sequencing used naive CD4+ T cells from blood. The receptors derive from a woman aged 18-35 years with type 1 diabetes.

This rearrangement joins TRBV18 to TRBJ2-7; unclear D gene. The CDR3 is made up of 13 amino acids. Germline loops: CDR1 KGHSH, CDR2 LQKENI. Trimming left V 2 bases short and J 2 bases short, with 7 bases between. The CDR3: CASSPALTYEQYF. The CDR3 nucleotides read TGTGCCAGCTCACCAGCGCTCACCTACGAGCAGTACTTC.

V gene TRBV15 combines with J gene TRBJ1-4; the match to TRBD1 covers 8 bases. Germline V gives CDR1 LNHNV, CDR2 YYDKDF (reference sequence). Unmatched junction bases numbered 5, after V lost 4 bases and J lost 7 bases. This CDR3 is built from 14 residues. CDR3: CATSTRTGIEKLFF. The CDR3 DNA sequence: TGTGCCACCAGCACCCGGACAGGGATTGAAAAACTGTTTTTT. Together with reference TRBV15 and TRBJ1-4, the CDR3 gives the full variable domain: DAMVIQNPRYQVTQFGKPVTLSCSQTLNHNVMYWYQQKSSQAPKLLFHYYDKDFNNEADTPDNFQSRRPNTSFCFLDIRSPGLGDTAMYLCATSTRTGIEKLFFGSGTQLSVL.

This clone has a handful of counts. CDR3 in DNA: TGTGCCACCGAGGACACCTTAAACAATGAGCAGTTCTTC. It codes for CATEDTLNNEQFF. This chain connects TRBV6-5 to TRBJ2-1, with a tentative D call TRBD1 (5 bases). The CDR3 spans 13 residues. Germline CDR1 reads MNHEY; CDR2 reads SVGAGI. The V end lost 10 bases, the J end lost 5 bases, and 15 bases lay between the germline ends.

J is TRBJ1-2 and V is TRBV7-9; 9 bases fit TRBD1. The CDR3 is 14 amino acids. In germline, CDR1 is SEHNR, CDR2 FQNEAQ (reference sequence). With V trimmed by 5 bases and J by 5 bases, 6 bases remained unmatched. The DNA for the CDR3 is TGTGCCAGCAGCAGGACAGGGGATTGGTATGGCTACACCTTC. Its translation is CASSRTGDWYGYTF.

The gene calls are TRBV28 and TRBJ2-3, with D perhaps matching TRBD1 (6 bases). V was clipped by 6 bases and J by 1 base, with 17 bases between them. Germline lookup yields CDR1 MDHEN and CDR2 SYDVKM. This CDR3 has 16 residues. The CDR3 bases are TGTGCCAGCAGCCCTACAGGGATTTCGGGCACAGATACGCAGTATTTT. It encodes CASSPTGISGTDTQYF.

The chain combines TRBV18 with TRBJ1-4; 7 bases match TRBD1. Germline V gives CDR1 KGHSH, CDR2 LQKENI. V lost 6 bases, J lost 8 bases, and 9 bases stayed unmatched. This CDR3 comprises 14 residues. CDR3 loop: CASSRDRVEEKLFF. CDR3 in DNA: TGTGCCAGCTCCCGCGACAGGGTGGAGGAAAAACTGTTTTTT.

This rearrangement joins TRBV29-1 to TRBJ2-2; 12 bases are shared with TRBD2. J lost 4 bases, V lost 7 bases, and 7 bases had no gene match. Germline loops: CDR1 SQVTM, CDR2 ANQGSEA. CDR3 length: 15 residues. The CDR3 region has the DNA TGCAGCGCTGTACTAGCGGGAGGTTTCACCGGGGAGCTGTTTTTT. Protein: CSAVLAGGFTGELFF.

This clone was seen a handful of times. The V gene is TRBV10-3, the J gene TRBJ1-1, with 7 nucleotides matching TRBD1. The CDR3 spans 14 residues. Germline V gene sequence: CDR1 ENHRY, CDR2 SYGVKD. Trimming removed 9 bases from V and 1 base from J; junction bases left unmatched: 8. The CDR3 DNA reads as TGTGCCATGAGATGGGACAGAGAGAACACTGAAGCTTTCTTT. It encodes CAMRWDRENTEAFF.

This clone was observed a handful of times. V and J are TRBV11-2 and TRBJ1-5, with D possibly matching TRBD1 (6 bases). Germline lookup yields CDR1 SGHAT and CDR2 FQNNGV. V shed 5 bases and J shed 0 bases, with 11 bases lying between them. The CDR3 extends over 15 amino acids. CDR3 loop: CASSRTAYSNQPQHF. The CDR3 DNA reads as TGTGCCAGCAGCAGGACAGCATATAGCAATCAGCCCCAGCATTTT.

Many counts were recorded for this clone. The same CDR3 also results from other DNA sequences found in this sample. This sequence joins TRBV29-1 and TRBJ2-1, with D unclear. Germline assignment: CDR1 SQVTM and CDR2 ANQGSEA. This CDR3 comprises 11 residues. V was trimmed by 0 bases and J by 7 bases, leaving 4 bases between them. The CDR3: CSVEEANEQFF. Here the CDR3 DNA reads TGCAGCGTTGAAGAAGCTAATGAGCAGTTCTTC.

This chain joins TRBV20-1 and TRBJ2-1; D gene ambiguous. Per germline, CDR1 DFQATT and CDR2 SNEGSKA (reference sequence). The CDR3 sequence is 10 residues long. Trimming left V 2 bases short and J 10 bases short, with 6 bases between. CDR3 in amino acids: CSARNGEQFF. CDR3 coding DNA: TGCAGTGCTAGAAACGGGGAGCAGTTCTTC.

This clone came up a few times. The rearrangement uses TRBV10-2 and TRBJ2-1; TRBD1 matches 9 bases. The ends lost 3 bases at V and 15 bases at J; junction bases unmatched: 9. Germline lookup yields CDR1 WSHSY and CDR2 SAAADI. The CDR3 totals 13 residues. The CDR3 DNA reads as TGCGCCAGCAGTGATGCGACAGGGGGGTCAAGGTTCTTC. This translates into CASSDATGGSRFF.

The V gene is TRBV6-5, the J gene TRBJ2-5, with a possible D match to TRBD1 (6 bases). V lost 8 bases, J lost 7 bases, and 20 bases lay in between. This CDR3 has 14 residues. Germline V CDR1 and CDR2: MNHEY, SVGAGI. The CDR3 protein is CASRREGGLGTQYF. The CDR3 nucleotides read TGTGCCAGCCGACGAGAAGGGGGTCTCGGGACCCAGTACTTC.

This chain joins TRBV28 and TRBJ2-7; 9 bases are a match to TRBD2. The V gene's germline CDR1 is MDHEN and CDR2 SYDVKM. Germline trimming cut 6 bases from V and 5 bases from J; bases unmatched to any gene: 5. The CDR3 totals 13 residues. CDR3 in DNA: TGTGCCAGCAGACTTAGCGGGAGCCACGAGCAGTACTTC. Translated, it gives CASRLSGSHEQYF.

The chain combines TRBV18 with TRBJ2-5; D may be TRBD1 (6 bases). This CDR3 region has 16 residues. V dropped 1 base and J dropped 1 base, with 13 bases sitting between them. Germline loops: CDR1 KGHSH, CDR2 LQKENI. The CDR3 DNA follows: TGTGCCAGCTCACCACTTGGGGGCCGGGCCCAAGAGACCCAGTACTTC. Translating gives CASSPLGGRAQETQYF.

The J gene is TRBJ1-1, the V gene TRBV28; D gene uncertain. The CDR3 length is 15 residues. The germline V gene encodes CDR1 MDHEN and CDR2 SYDVKM. Trimming shortened V by 2 bases and J by 1 base, and 11 bases separated the two germline ends. CDR3 sequence: CASSLPLIQNTEAFF. DNA of the CDR3: TGTGCCAGCAGTTTACCCCTCATACAGAACACTGAAGCTTTCTTT.

In this sample, this clone turned up a few times. The chain couples TRBV27 to TRBJ1-5, with TRBD1 as a possible D gene (6 bases). Trimming shortened V by 5 bases and J by 5 bases, and 16 bases separated the two germline ends. Germline V gene lookup returns CDR1 MNHEY and CDR2 SMNVEV (reference sequence). The CDR3 loop spans 15 amino acids. The CDR3 protein is CASSPLGGGHQPQHF. The CDR3 region has the DNA TGTGCCAGCAGTCCACTGGGAGGGGGTCATCAGCCCCAGCATTTT.

The chain employs TRBV15 and TRBJ2-5; TRBD2 matches 13 bases. This CDR3 has 16 amino acids. Trimming at V came to 1 base and at J to 5 bases, leaving 4 bases not matched to a gene. CDR1 and CDR2 (germline): LNHNV, YYDKDF (reference sequence). CDR3 amino acids: CATSRGGTSGIETQYF. The CDR3 DNA reads as TGTGCCACCAGCAGAGGGGGGACTAGCGGGATTGAGACCCAGTACTTC.

With regard to this clone: The same CDR3 also results from other DNA sequences found in this sample. The CDR3 here is CASSRDSSNQPQHF. In DNA, the CDR3 is TGTGCCAGCAGCCGGGACAGCAGCAATCAGCCCCAGCATTTT. The J gene is TRBJ1-5, the V gene TRBV6-5; 7 bases align to TRBD1. Per the germline V gene, CDR1 is MNHEY and CDR2 is SVGAGI. V lost 6 bases and J lost 1; bases outside the gene matches: 3. There are 14 residues in the CDR3.

The chain links TRBV19 to TRBJ1-5, with D hard to call. The length of the CDR3 is 15 residues. The germline gives CDR1 LNHDA, CDR2 SQIVND (reference sequence). Trimming removed 0 bases at V and 5 bases at J, with 11 bases between. CDR3 amino acids: CASSIDGREYQPQHF. The DNA of the CDR3 is TGTGCCAGTAGTATAGACGGCCGGGAGTATCAGCCCCAGCATTTT.

This clone was counted a few times. CDR3 sequence: CASSFEREVYNEQFF. DNA for the CDR3: TGTGCCAGCAGCTTTGAGCGGGAAGTCTACAATGAGCAGTTCTTC. This chain links TRBV5-4 with TRBJ2-1, with 7 bases lining up with TRBD2. This CDR3 spans 15 amino acids. Germline V gene sequence: CDR1 SGHNT, CDR2 YYREEE (reference sequence). V gave up 2 bases and J gave up 3 bases; unmatched junction bases: 5. Looking up the rest from reference TRBV5-4 and TRBJ2-1 gives the full variable domain: ETGVTQSPTHLIKTRGQQVTLRCSSQSGHNTVSWYQQALGQGPQFIFQYYREEENGRGNFPPRFSGLQFPNYSSELNVNALELDDSALYLCASSFEREVYNEQFFGPGTRLTVL.

This chain joins TRBV7-9 and TRBJ1-5; unclear D gene. This CDR3 is built from 15 residues. The germline gives CDR1 SEHNR, CDR2 FQNEAQ (reference sequence). The V and J ends lost 1 base and 0 bases respectively, with 7 bases between them. Here the CDR3 DNA reads TGTGCCAGCAGCTTAGATCCGGGTAGCAATCAGCCCCAGCATTTT. This codes for CASSLDPGSNQPQHF. Combining the CDR3 with reference TRBV7-9 and TRBJ1-5 gives the whole variable domain DTGVSQNPRHKITKRGQNVTFRCDPISEHNRLYWYRQTLGQGPEFLTYFQNEAQLEKSRLLSDRFSAERPKGSFSTLEIQRTEQGDSAMYLCASSLDPGSNQPQHFGDGTRLSIL.

The V and J genes are TRBV30 and TRBJ1-4, with 9 bases aligning to TRBD1. Unmatched junction bases numbered 5, after V lost 1 base and J lost 8 bases. CDR3 length equals 14 residues. Germline CDR1 is GTSNPN and CDR2 is SVGIG (reference sequence). CDR3 bases: TGTGCCTGGAGTGCGGGACAGGGTGGCGAAAAACTGTTTTTT. This gives the protein CAWSAGQGGEKLFF.

This clone was detected a few times. This chain joins TRBV10-3 and TRBJ1-2; 11 bases are a match to TRBD1. The ends lost 6 bases at V and 8 bases at J; junction bases unmatched: 8. Per the germline V gene, CDR1 is ENHRY and CDR2 is SYGVKD. This CDR3 spans 14 amino acids. The DNA for the CDR3 is TGTGCCATCAGGGAAGGACAGGGGGCTCGAGGCTACACCTTC. Translated: CAIREGQGARGYTF.

In its sample, this clone was seen a few times. The chain couples TRBV18 to TRBJ1-1; no clear D. V was cut by 6 bases and J by 5 bases, with 10 bases left in between. The germline V gene encodes CDR1 KGHSH and CDR2 LQKENI. The CDR3 length is 12 residues. In DNA, the CDR3 is TGTGCCAGCTCCTACGAGAGGACTGAAGCTTTCTTT. This sequence encodes CASSYERTEAFF.

The V gene is TRBV29-1, the J gene TRBJ2-1; TRBD2 matches at 9 bases. V shed 7 bases and J 0 bases; nucleotides not matched to a gene: 13. This CDR3 comprises 17 residues. CDR1 SQVTM and CDR2 ANQGSEA come from the germline V gene. The CDR3 sequence: CSAPGWGTSTSYNEQFF. CDR3 coding DNA: TGCAGCGCTCCCGGTTGGGGGACTAGCACCTCCTACAATGAGCAGTTCTTC.

This clone occurred a few times. V is TRBV28 and J is TRBJ2-7, with 7 bases aligning to TRBD1. The germline CDR1 and CDR2 sequences are MDHEN and SYDVKM. The CDR3 spans 13 residues. Trimming cost V 6 bases and J 1 base; bases outside gene matches: 3. CDR3 amino acids: CASSRDSSYEQYF. The CDR3 region has the DNA TGTGCCAGCAGCCGGGACAGTTCCTACGAGCAGTACTTC. Supplemented by reference TRBV28 and TRBJ2-7, the full variable domain reads DVKVTQSSRYLVKRTGEKVFLECVQDMDHENMFWYRQDPGLGLRLIYFSYDVKMKEKGDIPEGYSVSREKKERFSLILESASTNQTSMYLCASSRDSSYEQYFGPGTRLTVT.

This clone showed up just once. The V gene is TRBV4-1, the J gene TRBJ2-1; 10 nucleotides line up with TRBD1. V lost 5 bases to trimming and J lost 6 bases; unmatched junction nucleotides: 7. CDR3 length: 15 amino acids. Germline CDR1 MGHRA, CDR2 YSYEKL. The CDR3 sequence: CASSARDRGRNEQFF. In nucleotides, the CDR3 is TGCGCCAGCAGCGCCCGGGACAGGGGACGCAATGAGCAGTTCTTC.

This clone was seen a handful of times. V is TRBV5-1 and J is TRBJ2-7, with D maybe TRBD1 (6 bases). This CDR3 spans 15 amino acids. V shed 4 bases and J shed 1 base, with 15 bases lying between them. CDR1 is SGHRS and CDR2 is YFSETQ in the germline V gene. CDR3 region: CASSRHSGQSYEQYF. The CDR3 DNA follows: TGCGCCAGCAGCCGACACTCTGGACAGTCCTACGAGCAGTACTTC.

This clone has only a few counts. The V call is TRBV18, the J call TRBJ2-3, with 14 positions matching TRBD2. Trimming at V came to 3 bases and at J to 2 bases, leaving 1 base not matched to a gene. CDR3 length: 16 amino acids. In germline, CDR1 is KGHSH, CDR2 LQKENI. The CDR3 sequence is CASSPGLAGDTDTQYF. In DNA, the CDR3 is TGTGCCAGCTCACCGGGACTAGCGGGAGACACAGATACGCAGTATTTT.

This clone was detected only a few times. The rearrangement uses TRBV18 and TRBJ2-7; the D gene is possibly TRBD1 (5 bases). Between the trimmed V and J ends, which lost 3 bases and 7 bases, there was a span of 16 bases. Per germline, CDR1 KGHSH and CDR2 LQKENI. This CDR3 comprises 14 residues. The CDR3: CASSPYLSTEEQYF. CDR3 bases: TGTGCCAGCTCACCTTATCTCTCGACAGAAGAGCAGTACTTC.

Only a few counts were recorded for this clone. The V call is TRBV30, the J call TRBJ1-1; D unresolved. The CDR3 length is 13 residues. Trimming left V 8 bases short and J 1 base short, with 14 bases between. Germline-derived CDR1 and CDR2 are GTSNPN and SVGIG (reference sequence). Here the CDR3 reads CARRLAANTEAFF. CDR3 DNA sequence: TGTGCCCGCCGTTTGGCTGCGAACACTGAAGCTTTCTTT.